This TCR beta chain was sequenced in a study of T cell repertoires in cytomegalovirus infection. In the study overall: CMV epitopes in the study were HLA-C-restricted (recently identified) and HLA-B-restricted (well studied). General study points: Cumulative public TCR beta family frequency identified CMV carriers with the relevant HLA. It was HLA-C-restricted CMV-specific TCR beta clonotypes that dominated the response ex vivo.

TCRdb called the reads again in MiXCR, with one record for every CDR3 protein. The repertoire has about 920,000 distinct CDR3 sequences, roughly 30% of them found once; the top ten carry roughly 13%. V was cut by 0 bases and J by 6 bases, with 4 bases left in between. Germline CDR1 is SEHNR and CDR2 is FQNEAQ (reference sequence). The CDR3 is 12 residues long. Concerning this clonotype itself: Its specificity is not known.

The input for sequencing was cultured CD8+ T cells from PBMCs, taken from culture after CMV antigen stimulation. J is TRBJ2-3 and V is TRBV7-9; unclear D gene. This receptor was obtained from a human donor in good health (CMV status not recorded). Some clones in this sample may be carry-over from other donors' samples. This CDR3 is CASSLAFDTQYF. DNA for the CDR3: TGTGCCAGCAGCTTAGCGTTCGATACGCAGTATTTT.